This T cell receptor beta chain stems from a study of PD-1 blockade in classical Hodgkin lymphoma. General study results and limits: Patients who initiated nivolumab within 1 year of ASCT were excluded. Reasons behind the repertoire differences stay unclear, perhaps disease activity or earlier therapy. Complete responders' diversity at baseline resembled that of newly diagnosed patients.

For this clone: Its target is unknown.

Sequencing was performed with immunoSEQ multiplex PCR; in TCRdb, only in-frame clones are kept and a portion is missing. In the table there are 50,000 or so clones, about 75% of which are singletons. V lost 4 bases to trimming and J lost 4 bases; unmatched junction nucleotides: 6. The CDR3 covers 15 residues. Looked up from germline, CDR1 is SGHRS and CDR2 is YFSETQ. The time point denotes: cycle 4 day 1 (C4D1), after less than 7 weeks of nivolumab. In every patient, relapse followed autologous stem cell transplantation, while exposure to brentuximab vedotin differed. Sequenced material: peripheral blood mononuclear cells (PBMCs), taken before the fourth cycle of nivolumab. This TCR derives from a human donor with classical Hodgkin lymphoma. This chain connects TRBV5-1 to TRBJ2-1, with 9 bases fitting TRBD1. The CDR3 bases are TGCGCCAGCAGCGTCACAGGGGGCTTTTACAATGAGCAGTTCTTC. The encoded protein is CASSVTGGFYNEQFF.